This passage covers 9 T cell receptor beta chains from one sample sequenced in a study of blood T cell repertoires in COVID-19. This table comes from immunoSEQ multiplex PCR, and its TCRdb copy is limited to in-frame clones, with some not included. The sample has about half a million clones; approximately 89% are singletons. Material: peripheral blood. The receptors were gathered from a man aged 18 to 35 with COVID-19, enrolled during active disease.

For this clone: Since a much larger clone is just one base distant, this may be a read error. Written as DNA, the CDR3 is TGTGCCAGCAGTTTAGGGCGGAGTGAAAAACTGTTTTTT. It specifies CASSLGRSEKLFF. The rearrangement uses TRBV7-8 and TRBJ1-4; D ambiguous. Germline CDR1 reads SGHVS; CDR2 reads FQNEAQ. The CDR3 is made up of 13 amino acids.

V gene TRBV7-9 combines with J gene TRBJ2-6, with 10 positions matching TRBD1. Germline lookup yields CDR1 SEHNR and CDR2 FQNEAQ (reference sequence). V shed 5 bases and J 0 bases; nucleotides not matched to a gene: 4. The CDR3 length is 17 residues. The DNA of the CDR3 is TGTGCCAGCAGCCCGGGACAGGGGAGCTCTGGGGCCAACGTCCTGACTTTC. Its protein is CASSPGQGSSGANVLTF. Together with reference TRBV7-9 and TRBJ2-6, the CDR3 gives the full variable domain: DTGVSQNPRHKITKRGQNVTFRCDPISEHNRLYWYRQTLGQGPEFLTYFQNEAQLEKSRLLSDRFSAERPKGSFSTLEIQRTEQGDSAMYLCASSPGQGSSGANVLTFGAGSRLTVL.

The chain uses TRBV13 and TRBJ1-1, with 9 positions matching TRBD1. Trimming at V came to 7 bases and at J to 7 bases, leaving 10 bases not matched to a gene. This CDR3 contains 14 residues. Germline V gene lookup returns CDR1 PRHDT and CDR2 FYEKMQ (reference sequence). The CDR3 loop reads CASTLQGQGFEAFF. The CDR3 DNA reads TGTGCCAGCACCCTTCAGGGACAGGGATTTGAAGCTTTCTTT.

The CDR3 nucleotides read TGTGCCAGCAGTTACTCGACAGGGGAAGATACGCAGTATTTT. This translates into CASSYSTGEDTQYF. The rearrangement uses TRBV6-5 and TRBJ2-3, with 8 nucleotides matching TRBD1. Germline CDR1 and CDR2: MNHEY and SVGAGI. With 0 bases clipped from V and 5 bases from J, the junction kept 1 base outside the gene matches. This CDR3 comprises 14 residues.

CDR3 residues: CASSPLRSNTGELFF. The CDR3 DNA reads TGCGCCAGCAGCCCGCTACGTTCCAACACCGGGGAGCTGTTTTTT. The genes are TRBV4-1 and TRBJ2-2, with D unresolved. Germline CDR1 reads MGHRA; CDR2 reads YSYEKL. This CDR3 has 15 residues. V lost 4 bases to trimming and J lost 2 bases, with 11 bases between them.

The chain has TRBV5-1 and TRBJ2-3; 8 bases fit TRBD2. Germline V gene lookup returns CDR1 SGHRS and CDR2 YFSETQ. The CDR3 consists of 17 residues. After removal of 0 bases from V and 4 bases from J, the junction contained 10 bases not matched to a gene. CDR3 protein: CASSLDPIAGFSDTQYF. CDR3 in DNA: TGCGCCAGCAGCTTGGACCCAATAGCGGGGTTTTCAGATACGCAGTATTTT.

The genes are TRBV4-1 and TRBJ2-1; no clear D. The CDR3 totals 12 residues. V was pared by 3 bases and J by 4 bases, with 4 bases between. Per the germline V gene, CDR1 is MGHRA and CDR2 is YSYEKL. CDR3 sequence reads: CASSHPYNEQFF. DNA for the CDR3: TGCGCCAGCAGCCACCCGTACAATGAGCAGTTCTTC.

The gene calls are TRBV18 and TRBJ2-5; D possibly corresponds to TRBD2 (5 bases). Trimming took 0 bases from V and 7 from J, leaving 15 bases between them. Germline V lookup: CDR1 KGHSH, CDR2 LQKENI. This CDR3 region has 15 residues. The CDR3 region is CASSPPLAAEGTQYF. The CDR3 DNA follows: TGTGCCAGCTCACCACCCCTAGCCGCAGAAGGGACCCAGTACTTC.

The chain has TRBV7-9 and TRBJ1-2; maybe TRBD1 (5 bases). V lost 2 bases and J 7 bases, leaving 8 bases between the germline ends. Per germline, CDR1 SEHNR and CDR2 FQNEAQ (reference sequence). This CDR3 contains 12 residues. CDR3 loop: CASSLRQGGYTF. The DNA of the CDR3 is TGTGCCAGCAGCTTACGGCAGGGTGGCTACACCTTC.